This T cell receptor beta chain was obtained from a study of shared clonotypes between healthy human individuals. The study, taken as a whole, reports: In the sorted subsets, rarefaction showed sequencing was incomplete despite large depth.

Germline CDR1 is SGHRS and CDR2 is YFSETQ. Trimming stripped 1 base from V and 3 bases from J, with 11 bases between. The CDR3 spans 14 residues. As regards this clone: As yet, its antigen is unknown.

Measured with immunoSEQ multiplex PCR; TCRdb has only the in-frame clones, and not every one. The table lists millions of clones, roughly 92% of them singletons. This TCR derives from a man in his late teens or twenties in good health. The material sequenced was naive CD4+ T cells sorted from blood. Subset given: CD45RA+ positively selected. J is TRBJ2-7 and V is TRBV5-1; tentative D call: TRBD1 (6 bases). CDR3 residues: CASSLRAGVYEQYF. The CDR3 bases are TGCGCCAGCAGCTTGCGGGCAGGGGTCTACGAGCAGTACTTC.